The source of this TCR beta chain is a study of shared clonotypes between healthy human individuals. The CDR3 sequence is 15 residues long. Per the germline V gene, CDR1 is MGHRA and CDR2 is YSYEKL. The V gene end was trimmed by 3 bases and the J gene end by 5 bases; junction bases not matched to a gene: 6. CD45RO-negative, CCR7-positively selected cells formed the naive CD8 fraction, excluding terminally differentiated effector memory CD45RA+ cells. There were only Caucasian adults among the donors, and all lived in Nashville, Tennessee. Here immunoSEQ multiplex PCR was the method, and the copy in TCRdb shows in-frame clones only, minus some. The sample holds around 2,100,000 clones, about 94% seen once.

This TCR was recovered from a young man in good health. The chain carries TRBV4-1 and TRBJ2-1; TRBD2 agrees at 8 bases. Sequenced input: naive CD8+ T cells sorted from blood. CDR3 region: CASSQGGLGHNEQFF. CDR3 coding DNA: TGCGCCAGCAGCCAGGGGGGACTAGGGCACAATGAGCAGTTCTTC.